This is a list of T cell receptor beta chains from one sample in a study of blood T cell repertoires in COVID-19. Using immunoSEQ multiplex PCR, the repertoire was profiled, and TCRdb retains in-frame clones only, with some absent. The sample has 300,000 to 350,000 clones, around 91% seen once. The sequencing sample was made of peripheral blood. Receptors were obtained from a woman aged 18 to 35 who had recovered from COVID-19. Each CDR3 is given with its conserved first and last residue. The D gene is left open where the match is weak. Clone size is not always given. Where it is, it says once, few, many or a class for expanded clones.

v_call: TRBV9
j_call: TRBJ2-3
d_call: NA
clone_size: NA
cdr3_aa: CASSVVTGATDTQYF
cdr3_nt: TGTGCCAGCAGCGTAGTAACGGGAGCGACAGATACGCAGTATTTT

v_call: TRBV25-1
j_call: TRBJ1-5
d_call: TRBD1
clone_size: NA
cdr3_aa: CASNRGRRGNQPQHF
cdr3_nt: TGTGCCAGCAACAGGGGGCGCCGGGGCAATCAGCCCCAGCATTTT

v_call: TRBV27
j_call: TRBJ2-1
d_call: NA
clone_size: NA
cdr3_aa: CASTRGVASYNEQFF
cdr3_nt: TGTGCCAGCACCCGGGGAGTAGCGTCTTACAATGAGCAGTTCTTC

v_call: TRBV10-3
j_call: TRBJ1-2
d_call: NA
clone_size: NA
cdr3_aa: CATQGMAKRDPGYGYTF
cdr3_nt: TGTGCCACCCAGGGGATGGCAAAGCGGGACCCTGGCTATGGCTACACCTTC

v_call: TRBV30
j_call: TRBJ1-4
d_call: NA
clone_size: NA
cdr3_aa: CACDTTNEKLFF
cdr3_nt: TGTGCCTGCGACACAACTAATGAAAAACTGTTTTTT

v_call: TRBV6-2/TRBV6-3
j_call: TRBJ2-2
d_call: NA
clone_size: NA
cdr3_aa: CASSYSRGSGELFF
cdr3_nt: TGTGCCAGCAGTTACTCCCGAGGATCCGGGGAGCTGTTTTTT

v_call: TRBV27
j_call: TRBJ2-1
d_call: TRBD2
clone_size: NA
cdr3_aa: CASRRPSGYSYNEQFF
cdr3_nt: TGTGCCAGCAGGCGACCTAGCGGATACTCCTACAATGAGCAGTTCTTC

v_call: TRBV24-1
j_call: TRBJ2-1
d_call: TRBD2
clone_size: NA
cdr3_aa: CATSDFSGSNEQFF
cdr3_nt: TGTGCCACCAGTGATTTTAGCGGGAGCAATGAGCAGTTCTTC

v_call: TRBV4-1
j_call: TRBJ2-1
d_call: TRBD1
clone_size: once
cdr3_aa: CASSQVVRTGAYNEQFF
cdr3_nt: TGCGCCAGCAGCCAAGTAGTGAGGACAGGGGCCTACAATGAGCAGTTCTTC

v_call: TRBV4-3
j_call: TRBJ2-5
d_call: NA
clone_size: NA
cdr3_aa: CASSQESRVTETQYF
cdr3_nt: TGCGCCAGCAGCCAAGAAAGCAGGGTAACAGAGACCCAGTACTTC

v_call: TRBV24-1
j_call: TRBJ1-4
d_call: NA
clone_size: NA
cdr3_aa: CATGDRSTNEKLFF
cdr3_nt: TGTGCCACCGGAGACAGATCAACTAATGAAAAACTGTTTTTT

v_call: TRBV9
j_call: TRBJ1-4
d_call: TRBD1
clone_size: NA
cdr3_aa: CASSVGQGTASREKLFF
cdr3_nt: TGTGCCAGCAGCGTAGGACAGGGGACGGCTTCGAGAGAAAAACTGTTTTTT

v_call: TRBV6-5
j_call: TRBJ2-3
d_call: NA
clone_size: NA
cdr3_aa: CASSRAESTDTQYF
cdr3_nt: TGTGCCAGCAGCCGAGCGGAGAGCACAGATACGCAGTATTTT

v_call: TRBV6-2/TRBV6-3
j_call: TRBJ2-2
d_call: TRBD1
clone_size: NA
cdr3_aa: CASSYSTPGQATGELFF
cdr3_nt: TGTGCCAGCAGTTACTCGACTCCTGGACAGGCGACCGGGGAGCTGTTTTTT

v_call: TRBV29-1
j_call: TRBJ1-3
d_call: NA
clone_size: NA
cdr3_aa: CSVESRVNTIYF
cdr3_nt: TGCAGCGTCGAGAGTCGAGTGAACACCATATATTTT

v_call: TRBV10-1
j_call: TRBJ2-3
d_call: NA
clone_size: NA
cdr3_aa: CASSGTVGTQYF
cdr3_nt: TGCGCCAGCAGTGGGACTGTCGGTACGCAGTATTTT

v_call: TRBV12-3/TRBV12-4
j_call: TRBJ1-2
d_call: NA
clone_size: NA
cdr3_aa: CASTVMRYGYTF
cdr3_nt: TGTGCCAGCACCGTTATGCGGTATGGCTACACCTTC

v_call: TRBV6-2/TRBV6-3
j_call: TRBJ1-2
d_call: TRBD1
clone_size: NA
cdr3_aa: CASSYSTGDVHYGYTF
cdr3_nt: TGTGCCAGCAGTTACTCGACAGGGGATGTTCACTATGGCTACACCTTC

v_call: TRBV19
j_call: TRBJ1-5
d_call: NA
clone_size: NA
cdr3_aa: CASSIDRRNQPQHF
cdr3_nt: TGTGCCAGTAGTATCGACAGGAGAAATCAGCCCCAGCATTTT

v_call: TRBV15
j_call: TRBJ2-2
d_call: TRBD1
clone_size: NA
cdr3_aa: CATSREPTGGRTGELFF
cdr3_nt: TGTGCCACCAGCAGAGAACCGACAGGGGGTCGGACCGGGGAGCTGTTTTTT

v_call: TRBV11-3
j_call: TRBJ2-5
d_call: NA
clone_size: NA
cdr3_aa: CASSRGSVDSETQYF
cdr3_nt: TGTGCCAGCAGCCGGGGGTCCGTGGACTCAGAGACCCAGTACTTC

v_call: TRBV5-1
j_call: TRBJ1-4
d_call: NA
clone_size: NA
cdr3_aa: CASSFQGINNEKLFF
cdr3_nt: TGCGCCAGCAGCTTCCAGGGGATCAATAATGAAAAACTGTTTTTT

v_call: TRBV24-1
j_call: TRBJ2-2
d_call: TRBD1
clone_size: NA
cdr3_aa: CATSDLTGAISGELFF
cdr3_nt: TGTGCCACCAGTGATTTGACAGGGGCAATCTCCGGGGAGCTGTTTTTT

v_call: TRBV5-8
j_call: TRBJ1-2
d_call: NA
clone_size: NA
cdr3_aa: CASSLVSRQGGYTF
cdr3_nt: TGTGCCAGCAGCTTGGTCTCGCGCCAGGGCGGCTACACCTTC

v_call: TRBV7-2
j_call: TRBJ2-1
d_call: TRBD2
clone_size: NA
cdr3_aa: CASSKSGGRVSYNEQFF
cdr3_nt: TGTGCCAGCAGCAAAAGCGGCGGGAGAGTGTCCTACAATGAGCAGTTCTTC

v_call: TRBV9
j_call: TRBJ2-2
d_call: NA
clone_size: NA
cdr3_aa: CASSVEGGGPTGELFF
cdr3_nt: TGTGCCAGCAGCGTAGAGGGGGGAGGGCCCACCGGGGAGCTGTTTTTT

v_call: TRBV19
j_call: TRBJ2-3
d_call: NA
clone_size: once
cdr3_aa: CASSIRNRAHTDTQYF
cdr3_nt: TGTGCCAGTAGTATACGGAACAGGGCGCACACAGATACGCAGTATTTT

v_call: TRBV5-1
j_call: TRBJ2-3
d_call: TRBD2
clone_size: NA
cdr3_aa: CASSLASGRIDTQYF
cdr3_nt: TGCGCCAGCAGCTTGGCGAGCGGGAGGATCGATACGCAGTATTTT

v_call: TRBV19
j_call: TRBJ1-6
d_call: TRBD1
clone_size: NA
cdr3_aa: CATTLQGQGSPLHF
cdr3_nt: TGTGCCACCACCCTACAGGGACAGGGATCACCCCTCCACTTT

v_call: TRBV28
j_call: TRBJ2-3
d_call: TRBD2
clone_size: once
cdr3_aa: CASSGGGSGTDTQYF
cdr3_nt: TGTGCCAGCAGTGGGGGGGGGAGCGGCACAGATACGCAGTATTTT

v_call: TRBV4-3
j_call: TRBJ2-1
d_call: NA
clone_size: NA
cdr3_aa: CASSSGSPNEQFF
cdr3_nt: TGCGCCAGCAGCTCAGGTTCCCCGAATGAGCAGTTCTTC

v_call: TRBV7-8
j_call: TRBJ1-6
d_call: TRBD1
clone_size: NA
cdr3_aa: CASSSKNRQGNNSPLHF
cdr3_nt: TGTGCCAGCAGCTCCAAGAATAGACAGGGAAATAATTCACCCCTCCACTTT

v_call: TRBV7-9
j_call: TRBJ2-1
d_call: NA
clone_size: once
cdr3_aa: CASSTASAYSYNEQFF
cdr3_nt: TGTGCCAGCAGCACAGCTTCGGCCTACTCCTACAATGAGCAGTTCTTC

v_call: TRBV6-6
j_call: TRBJ2-3
d_call: NA
clone_size: NA
cdr3_aa: CASSRDILTDTQYF
cdr3_nt: TGTGCCAGCAGCCGGGACATCCTCACAGATACGCAGTATTTT

v_call: TRBV11-2
j_call: TRBJ1-4
d_call: TRBD1
clone_size: NA
cdr3_aa: CASSLSQGAVGEKLFF
cdr3_nt: TGTGCCAGCAGCTTATCACAGGGGGCGGTTGGGGAAAAACTGTTTTTT